The present TCR beta chain was sequenced within a study of identical twins. Whole-study findings and limits: Cord blood's abundant beta clonotypes had fewer insertions, unlike memory repertoires. The presence of invariant MAIT and iNKT cells could partly confound analyses of zero-insertion sequences. Monozygotic twins shared more out-of-frame TCR alpha than recombination models predicted.

In regard to this clonotype: Its antigen is unknown.

Template switching supplied a universal primer site; unique molecular identifiers were carried on the cDNA. TCRdb re-analysed the 5' RACE reads in MiXCR, keeping a single row per CDR3 protein. The sample holds fewer than 550,000 distinct CDR3 sequences; roughly an eighth are singletons and the top ten take 0.8% to 1%. Germline V lookup: CDR1 MGHRA, CDR2 YSYEKL. The CDR3 runs to 14 residues. Trimming pared 0 bases from V and 4 bases from J, leaving 9 bases between. These data were also filed under a second study, of yellow fever vaccine responses in identical twins.

This sequence was found in a woman between 18 and 29 years old in good health. Sequences were obtained from CD4+ T cells sorted from blood. The chain employs TRBV4-1 and TRBJ1-1; D is possibly TRBD1 (6 bases). The CDR3 DNA is TGCGCCAGCAGCCAAGACCCACAGGGCACTGAAGCTTTCTTT. Amino acids: CASSQDPQGTEAFF.